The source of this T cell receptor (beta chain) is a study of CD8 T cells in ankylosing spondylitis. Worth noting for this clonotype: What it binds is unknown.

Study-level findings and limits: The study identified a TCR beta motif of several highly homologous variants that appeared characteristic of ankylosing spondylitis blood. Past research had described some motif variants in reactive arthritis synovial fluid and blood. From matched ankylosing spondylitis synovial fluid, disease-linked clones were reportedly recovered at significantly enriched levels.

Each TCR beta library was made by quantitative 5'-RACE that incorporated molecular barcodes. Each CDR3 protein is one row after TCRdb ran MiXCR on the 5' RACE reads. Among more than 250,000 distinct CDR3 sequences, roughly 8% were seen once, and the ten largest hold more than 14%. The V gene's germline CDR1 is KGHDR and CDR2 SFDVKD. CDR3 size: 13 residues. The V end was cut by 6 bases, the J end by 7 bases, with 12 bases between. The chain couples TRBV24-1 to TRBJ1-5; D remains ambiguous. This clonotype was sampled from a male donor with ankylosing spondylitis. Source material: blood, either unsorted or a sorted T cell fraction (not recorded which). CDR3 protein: CATSRRVQQPQHF. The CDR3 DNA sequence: TGTGCCACCAGTCGGCGGGTTCAACAGCCCCAGCATTTT.